This TCR beta chain was profiled in a study of shared clonotypes between healthy human individuals. Study in general: The cohort comprised a couple of women and a few men. Their ages spanned 18 to 49 years.

A few counts support this clone. Antigen specificity is unknown. In the study's own analysis: Quality scores were absent from the junction-only immunoSEQ sequences, so filtering differed. Here immunoSEQ multiplex PCR was the method, and the copy in TCRdb shows in-frame clones only, minus some. Clonal size and the V and J genes are those of that table, whereas D and trimming came from the DNA. The sample consists of about a million clones, approximately 77% of them appearing once. Regarding the study as a whole: Donors were few, which limited the genetic and exposure-history diversity represented. The four-donor shared clonotypes exceeded non-shared clonotypes in generation probability, with non-shared ones scoring lower.

The CDR3 runs to 13 residues. Germline CDR1 is SGHAT and CDR2 is FQDESV (reference sequence). The ends were cut back, 3 bases at V and 3 bases at J, with 8 bases in the middle. Sequenced input: memory CD4+ T cells from PBMCs. This sample's subset: CD45RA-negative fraction. This receptor was taken from a man younger than 30 in good health. Some clones in this sample may be carry-over from other donors' samples. The rearrangement joins TRBV11-1 to TRBJ1-1; D is undetermined. CDR3 nucleotides: TGTGCCAGCAGCTTGATCGTGGACACTGAAGCTTTCTTT. Its protein product is CASSLIVDTEAFF.